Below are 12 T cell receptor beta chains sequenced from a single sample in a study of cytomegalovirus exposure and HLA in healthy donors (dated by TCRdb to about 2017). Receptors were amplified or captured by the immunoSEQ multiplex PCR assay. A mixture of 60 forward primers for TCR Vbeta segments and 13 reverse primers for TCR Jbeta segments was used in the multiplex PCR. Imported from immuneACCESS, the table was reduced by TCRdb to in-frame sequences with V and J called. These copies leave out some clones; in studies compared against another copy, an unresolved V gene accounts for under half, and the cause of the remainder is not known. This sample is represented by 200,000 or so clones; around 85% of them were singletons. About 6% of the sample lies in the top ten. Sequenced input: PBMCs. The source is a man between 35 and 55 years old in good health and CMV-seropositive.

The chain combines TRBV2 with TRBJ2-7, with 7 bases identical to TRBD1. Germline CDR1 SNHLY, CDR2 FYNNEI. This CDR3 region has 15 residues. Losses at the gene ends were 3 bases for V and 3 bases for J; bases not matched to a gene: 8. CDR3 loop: CASSDSLDRLYEQYF. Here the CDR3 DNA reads TGTGCCAGCAGTGATTCTCTGGACAGGCTCTACGAGCAGTACTTC.

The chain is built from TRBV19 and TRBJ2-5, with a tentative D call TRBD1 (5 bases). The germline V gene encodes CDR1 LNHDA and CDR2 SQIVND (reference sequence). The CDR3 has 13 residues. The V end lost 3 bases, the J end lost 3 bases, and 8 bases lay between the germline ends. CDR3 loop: CASSIGREETQYF. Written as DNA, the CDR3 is TGTGCCAGTAGTATCGGCAGGGAAGAGACCCAGTACTTC.

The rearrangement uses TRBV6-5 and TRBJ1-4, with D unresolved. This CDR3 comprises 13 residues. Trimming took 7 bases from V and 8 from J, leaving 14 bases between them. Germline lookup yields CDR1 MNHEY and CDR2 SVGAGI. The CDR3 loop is CASTLEDGEKLFF. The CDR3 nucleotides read TGTGCCAGCACCCTCGAGGATGGGGAAAAACTGTTTTTT.

In DNA form, the CDR3 reads TGCGCCAGCAGCCAAGAGTCCGGGGGATTACAAGAGACCCAGTACTTC. Translated, it gives CASSQESGGLQETQYF. V and J are TRBV4-3 and TRBJ2-5; D is perhaps TRBD2 (6 bases). The germline V gene encodes CDR1 LGHNA and CDR2 YSLEER. Trimming stripped 0 bases from V and 2 bases from J, with 13 bases between. The CDR3 is 16 amino acids.

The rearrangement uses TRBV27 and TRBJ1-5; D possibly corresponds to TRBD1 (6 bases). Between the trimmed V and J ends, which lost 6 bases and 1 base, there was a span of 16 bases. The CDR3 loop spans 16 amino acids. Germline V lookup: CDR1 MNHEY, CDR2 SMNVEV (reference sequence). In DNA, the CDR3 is TGTGCCAGCAGGGAATCACAGGGTAGAAGCAATCAGCCCCAGCATTTT. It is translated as CASRESQGRSNQPQHF.

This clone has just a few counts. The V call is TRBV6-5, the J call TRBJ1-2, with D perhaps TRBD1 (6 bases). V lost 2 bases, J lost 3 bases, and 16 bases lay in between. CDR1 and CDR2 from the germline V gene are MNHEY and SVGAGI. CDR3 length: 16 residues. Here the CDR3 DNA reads TGTGCCAGCAGTTACGACAGGCGAGGGGGAGACTATGGCTACACCTTC. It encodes CASSYDRRGGDYGYTF.

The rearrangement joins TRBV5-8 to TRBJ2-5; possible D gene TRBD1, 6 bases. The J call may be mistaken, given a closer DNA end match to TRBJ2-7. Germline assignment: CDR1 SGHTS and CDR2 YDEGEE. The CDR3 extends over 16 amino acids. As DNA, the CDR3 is TGTGCCAGCAGCTTGGCCCCAGGGGAAGTCCTCTACGAGCAGTACTTC. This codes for CASSLAPGEVLYEQYF.

The DNA of the CDR3 is TGTGCCTGGAGACAGACAGGGGAAGAAGGCGAGCAGTACTTC. This gives the protein CAWRQTGEEGEQYF. The V call is TRBV30, the J call TRBJ2-7, with 8 nucleotides matching TRBD1. The germline V gene has CDR1 GTSNPN and CDR2 SVGIG (reference sequence). After removal of 3 bases from V and 6 bases from J, the junction contained 10 bases not matched to a gene. This CDR3 has 14 amino acids.

The CDR3 sequence is CASSVGTGGDGYTF. In DNA, the CDR3 is TGTGCCAGCAGCGTTGGGACAGGGGGAGATGGCTACACCTTC. V and J are TRBV9 and TRBJ1-2, with TRBD1 identical over 11 bases. This CDR3 region has 14 residues. Germline trimming cut 2 bases from V and 6 bases from J; bases unmatched to any gene: 3. Germline V gene lookup returns CDR1 SGDLS and CDR2 YYNGEE.

The CDR3 DNA is TGTGCCAGCAGCCAAGACGGTACAGGCCTTAATGAAAAACTGTTTTTT. Protein product: CASSQDGTGLNEKLFF. The V gene is TRBV4-2, the J gene TRBJ1-4, with D perhaps TRBD1 (5 bases). The CDR3 covers 16 residues. Per germline, CDR1 LGHNA and CDR2 YNFKEQ. Trimming took off 0 bases at V and 4 bases at J, with 12 bases between the two ends.

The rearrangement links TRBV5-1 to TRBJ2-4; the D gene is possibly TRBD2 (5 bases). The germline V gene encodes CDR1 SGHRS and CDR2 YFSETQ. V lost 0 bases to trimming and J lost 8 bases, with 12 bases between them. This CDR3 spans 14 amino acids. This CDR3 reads CASSLAYEADIQYF. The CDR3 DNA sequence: TGCGCCAGCAGCTTGGCCTATGAAGCGGACATTCAGTACTTC.

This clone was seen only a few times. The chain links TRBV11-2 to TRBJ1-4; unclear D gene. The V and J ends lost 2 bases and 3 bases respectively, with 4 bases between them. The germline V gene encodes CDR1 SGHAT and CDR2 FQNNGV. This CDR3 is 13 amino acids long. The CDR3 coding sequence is TGTGCCAGCAGCTTATTAGCTAATGAAAAACTGTTTTTT. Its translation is CASSLLANEKLFF.